The T cell receptor beta chain under discussion was sequenced for a study of CD8 T cells in Susac syndrome (dated by TCRdb to the late 2010s). About the investigation overall: Repertoire sequencing was used to test whether CD8+ T cell activation and differentiation in Susac syndrome was antigen driven. Clonality of the CD8+ T cell repertoire was compared between eleven to twelve healthy donors, about 14 Susac syndrome patients and 15 or so multiple sclerosis patients. Broad study findings and their caveats: The TCR sequencing and HLA analysis was acknowledged to have included a relatively small number of individuals.

Peripheral blood CD8+ and CD4+ T cells from healthy donors, Susac syndrome patients and multiple sclerosis patients were profiled using high-throughput TCR beta sequencing. The multiple sclerosis controls were treatment-naive patients whose relapsing-remitting disease, either stable or active, fulfilled the revised McDonald criteria. CD8+ TEMRA cells were enriched by FACS, while bulk CD8+ and CD4+ T cells were purified by magnetic negative isolation. Blood was collected in EDTA tubes and processed within 24 hours, with PBMCs isolated through density gradient centrifugation. PBMCs intended for TCR sequencing were frozen in liquid nitrogen and were later thawed in a 37 degrees C water bath. A purity of at least 90% was achieved for sorted or isolated CD4+, CD8+ and CD8+ TEMRA cells. In this sample, this clonotype turned up once. Its cognate antigen has yet to be identified. Per-base qualities were not stored, and no clone one base away is much larger. One read alone is a weak basis.

RNA was extracted with the RNeasy kit and roughly 0.45 to 1 ug was reverse transcribed using random hexamers. The immunoSEQ multiplex PCR assay, which covers 54 Vbeta and 13 Jbeta segments, was used to amplify TCR beta CDR3 regions. Bias from PCR amplification was corrected by using a synthetic template baseline for primer optimization and for computational correction. Regarding the original processing steps: Only productive sequences were kept, with reads annotated to V, D and J genes according to IMGT and analyzed in immunoSEQ Analyzer. To calculate clonality, Shannon entropy was normalized by log2 of the number of productive unique sequences and then subtracted from one. For each patient and control, public and private clones were evaluated within the 100 most prevalent clones. Clones were defined as Susac-specific if absent from the healthy and MS cohorts, from 1052 published viral clones and from other ImmuneACCESS disease sequences. TCRdb reworked the public reads: Q25 trimming with fastp, MiXCR clone assembly, productive beta chains retained. Under each unique CDR3 protein, matching rows form one entry showing the most common genes and DNA. The V and J calls and clone size come from TCRdb's table, not from the authors' own analysis. This sample is represented by 250,000 to 300,000 distinct CDR3 sequences; around 85% of them were singletons. The biggest ten clones account for about 0.22% of the sample.

Sequenced input: CD8+ T cells from PBMCs. The receptor was derived from a human donor with multiple sclerosis.

CDR3 loop: CASSYLDGNTIYF. Read as DNA, the sequence is TGTGCCAGCAGCTACCTAGATGGAAACACCATATATTTT. The chain uses TRBV6-5 and TRBJ1-3; a confident D gene designation cannot be given. Spanning cysteine to phenylalanine, the CDR3 consists of 13 amino acids. The DNA shown is the 39-base CDR3, in frame from base 1. The germline ends are 9 bases apart after V is trimmed by 6 bases and J by 3 bases. Via the germline V gene, CDR1 is MNHEY and CDR2 SVGAGI.